This entry lists 14 T cell receptor beta chains sequenced from one sample in a study of T cell repertoires in cytomegalovirus infection. TCRdb reprocessed the reads with MiXCR, giving one entry per CDR3 protein. The repertoire holds 510,000 or so distinct CDR3 sequences, with around a quarter as singletons. The sample taken for sequencing was PBMCs. Source of these receptors: a human donor in good health (CMV status not recorded). Some clones in this sample may be carry-over from other donors' samples.

This clonotype occurred a few times. The chain is built from TRBV7-9 and TRBJ2-5; the match to TRBD1 covers 7 bases. This CDR3 is 14 amino acids long. Germline assignment: CDR1 SEHNR and CDR2 FQNEAQ (reference sequence). With 4 bases clipped from V and 2 bases from J, the junction kept 4 bases outside the gene matches. The CDR3 DNA reads TGTGCCAGCAGCTCGACAGGGTGGCAAGAGACCCAGTACTTC. It yields the protein CASSSTGWQETQYF.

V is TRBV6-2 or TRBV6-3 and J is TRBJ1-1; TRBD1 is a possible D gene (5 bases). CDR1 and CDR2 (germline): MNHEY, SVGEGT. The V end was cut by 7 bases, the J end by 1 base, with 13 bases between. The CDR3 is made up of 14 amino acids. CDR3 DNA sequence: TGTGCCAGCACCTTGAGGGGCAAGAACACTGAAGCTTTCTTT. This translates into CASTLRGKNTEAFF.

V and J are TRBV20-1 and TRBJ2-7; D may be TRBD2 (6 bases). V dropped 6 bases and J dropped 2 bases, with 14 bases sitting between them. Germline values: CDR1 DFQATT, CDR2 SNEGSKA (reference sequence). The CDR3 spans 13 residues. This CDR3 reads CSAKAGQAYEQYF. The CDR3 DNA is TGCAGTGCGAAAGCGGGCCAGGCCTACGAGCAGTACTTC.

V gene TRBV19 combines with J gene TRBJ1-2, with D unclear. This CDR3 is 12 amino acids long. V lost 7 bases, J lost 7 bases, and 13 bases lay in between. Germline values: CDR1 LNHDA, CDR2 SQIVND (reference sequence). CDR3 nucleotide sequence: TGTGCCAGTACCTATCGGACGGGTGGCTACACCTTC. It yields the protein CASTYRTGGYTF.

V usage is TRBV6-4 and J usage is TRBJ1-2; D gene unclear. Germline V gene lookup returns CDR1 MRHNA and CDR2 SNTAGT. The length of the CDR3 is 14 residues. The V gene lost 5 bases and the J gene lost 7 bases, with 17 bases spanning the gap. In nucleotides, the CDR3 is TGTGCCAGCAGTTCCGGGGAACGTTGGGGTGGCTACACCTTC. Its protein product is CASSSGERWGGYTF.

This chain joins TRBV11-1 and TRBJ2-7; D is ambiguous. Germline-derived CDR1 and CDR2 are SGHAT and FQDESV (reference sequence). The CDR3 is 14 amino acids. V shed 6 bases and J shed 2 bases, with 14 bases lying between them. The chain's CDR3 is CASRRDEAAYEQYF. The CDR3 DNA follows: TGTGCCAGCAGACGCGACGAGGCCGCCTACGAGCAGTACTTC.

The chain links TRBV28 to TRBJ1-6, with D possibly TRBD1 on 5 matching bases. This CDR3 contains 16 residues. The V gene lost 6 bases and the J gene lost 2 bases, with 14 bases spanning the gap. The V gene's germline CDR1 is MDHEN and CDR2 SYDVKM. CDR3 sequence (DNA): TGTGCCAGCAGGGGGGACGCCGGGGCCTATAATTCACCCCTCCACTTT. Protein: CASRGDAGAYNSPLHF.

This clonotype was seen a handful of times. The V and J genes are TRBV12-3 or TRBV12-4 and TRBJ2-1; D might be TRBD1 (6 bases). Trimming stripped 7 bases from V and 6 bases from J, with 19 bases between. The length of the CDR3 is 15 residues. The CDR3 DNA sequence: TGTGCCAGCACTCAGGGGATAGGGATGACCAATGAGCAGTTCTTC. Protein product: CASTQGIGMTNEQFF.

The chain joins TRBV11-2 to TRBJ1-4; possible D gene TRBD1, 6 bases. The V end lost 7 bases, the J end lost 7 bases, and 16 bases lay between the germline ends. This CDR3 has 14 amino acids. Germline V lookup: CDR1 SGHAT, CDR2 FQNNGV. The CDR3 nucleotides are TGTGCCAGCACCCCGACAGGAAGGGTTGAAAAACTGTTTTTT. This gives the protein CASTPTGRVEKLFF.

There are a few counts of this clonotype. The genes are TRBV7-3 and TRBJ2-1, with 7 bases matching TRBD1. The CDR3 covers 14 residues. V lost 4 bases and J lost 5; bases outside the gene matches: 5. In germline, CDR1 is SGHTA, CDR2 FQGTGA. CDR3 nucleotide sequence: TGTGCCAGCAGCTACAGACAGGGCAACAATGAGCAGTTCTTC. Translating it yields CASSYRQGNNEQFF.

This clonotype has a count of ten or more. Written as DNA, the CDR3 is TGTGCCAGCAGCTCAGGACAGGGGTTTGCTGAGACCCAGTACTTC. Translating it yields CASSSGQGFAETQYF. V usage is TRBV7-2 and J usage is TRBJ2-5; 9 bases fit TRBD1. Germline-derived CDR1 and CDR2 are SGHTA and FQGNSA. The CDR3 has 15 residues. V was pared by 4 bases and J by 5 bases, with 8 bases of the junction left unmatched.

This clonotype was seen more than once but under ten times. This chain joins TRBV7-6 and TRBJ1-4; possibly TRBD1 for D (5 bases). CDR3 size: 14 residues. Germline CDR1 SGHVS, CDR2 FNYEAQ. Trimming cost V 4 bases and J 7 bases, with 13 bases left between them. For the CDR3, the DNA is TGTGCCAGCAGCTGGGGCCCTCTGGGTGAAAAACTGTTTTTT. It encodes CASSWGPLGEKLFF.

The chain links TRBV5-8 to TRBJ2-7, with 8 bases aligning to TRBD2. The CDR3 consists of 14 residues. The junction had 5 bases not matched to a gene; V was cut back by 2 bases and J by 4 bases. Germline values: CDR1 SGHTS, CDR2 YDEGEE. As DNA, the CDR3 is TGTGCCAGCAGCTTTGGGACTAGAAGGTACGAGCAGTACTTC. As protein: CASSFGTRRYEQYF. The full variable domain, with the rest looked up from reference TRBV5-8 and TRBJ2-7, is EAGVTQSPTHLIKTRGQQATLRCSPISGHTSVYWYQQALGLGLQFLLWYDEGEERNRGNFPPRFSGRQFPNYSSELNVNALELEDSALYLCASSFGTRRYEQYFGPGTRLTVT.

The rearrangement joins TRBV10-3 to TRBJ2-2, with 7 bases fitting TRBD1. CDR1 is ENHRY and CDR2 is SYGVKD in the germline V gene. The CDR3 has 15 amino acids. The V gene end was trimmed by 6 bases and the J gene end by 0 bases; junction bases not matched to a gene: 4. The CDR3 loop is CAIRTGQSNTGELFF. CDR3 nucleotides: TGTGCCATCAGGACGGGACAGTCGAACACCGGGGAGCTGTTTTTT.